These 10 T cell receptor beta chains were sequenced from one sample in a study of identical twins. From the 5' RACE reads, TCRdb called clonotypes with MiXCR, one entry per CDR3 protein. The sample has 450,000 or so distinct CDR3 sequences; 12% to 15% are singletons. These records were also assigned to another study, of yellow fever vaccine responses in identical twins.

The specimen was CD4+ T cells sorted from blood. These receptors all stem from a woman younger than 30 in good health.

V and J are TRBV20-1 and TRBJ2-1; a weak D match, TRBD1 (6 bases). This CDR3 is built from 12 residues. Germline CDR1 is DFQATT and CDR2 is SNEGSKA (reference sequence). Trimming left V 7 bases short and J 5 bases short, with 12 bases between. The CDR3 sequence is CSEGRGNNEQFF. CDR3 nucleotide sequence: TGCAGTGAGGGCAGGGGTAACAATGAGCAGTTCTTC.

The V call is TRBV2, the J call TRBJ1-1; D ambiguous. V shed 2 bases and J shed 2 bases, with 6 bases lying between them. This CDR3 contains 13 residues. CDR1 SNHLY and CDR2 FYNNEI come from the germline V gene. CDR3 residues: CASSEQFNTEAFF. DNA for the CDR3: TGTGCCAGCAGTGAACAGTTTAACACTGAAGCTTTCTTT.

This clonotype occurred a few times. The rearrangement links TRBV6-2 or TRBV6-3 to TRBJ2-2; D might be TRBD2 (6 bases). This CDR3 region has 15 residues. Germline V gene data show CDR1 as MNHEY and CDR2 as SVGEGT. V was trimmed by 3 bases and J by 6 bases, leaving 14 bases between them. CDR3 DNA: TGTGCCAGCAGTTATCCTATCGGGGGTTCCGGGGAGCTGTTTTTT. Translation: CASSYPIGGSGELFF.

The chain couples TRBV9 to TRBJ2-7, with D perhaps assigned TRBD1 or TRBD2 (5 bases each). Looked up from germline, CDR1 is SGDLS and CDR2 is YYNGEE. With 1 base removed from V and 0 bases from J, the gap between germline ends came to 8 bases. There are 14 residues in the CDR3. Written as DNA, the CDR3 is TGTGCCAGCAGCGTAAGAGGGGACTCCTACGAGCAGTACTTC. This translates into CASSVRGDSYEQYF.

This rearrangement joins TRBV29-1 to TRBJ2-1, with TRBD2 matching over 14 bases. Germline V gene lookup returns CDR1 SQVTM and CDR2 ANQGSEA. J was trimmed by 9 bases and V by 5 bases; bases with no gene match: 6. This CDR3 is 14 amino acids long. The CDR3 loop is CSVRTSGGFGEQFF. The CDR3 DNA follows: TGCAGCGTTAGGACTAGCGGGGGGTTTGGTGAGCAGTTCTTC.

This clonotype was observed a handful of times. The chain links TRBV5-1 to TRBJ1-5; D remains ambiguous. V was cut by 4 bases and J by 2 bases, with 10 bases left in between. The CDR3 is 14 amino acids. Germline values: CDR1 SGHRS, CDR2 YFSETQ. CDR3 region: CASSEGSGNQPQHF. DNA of the CDR3: TGCGCCAGCAGCGAGGGTTCAGGCAATCAGCCCCAGCATTTT.

This sequence joins TRBV27 and TRBJ2-3, with TRBD1 identical over 7 bases. V gave up 7 bases and J gave up 2 bases; unmatched junction bases: 9. Germline V CDR1 and CDR2: MNHEY, SMNVEV (reference sequence). There are 15 residues in the CDR3. CDR3 region: CASTLQGRITDTQYF. The CDR3 DNA sequence: TGTGCCAGCACCTTACAGGGGCGGATCACAGATACGCAGTATTTT.

V gene TRBV11-1 combines with J gene TRBJ2-1, with 11 bases that match TRBD2. This CDR3 has 18 amino acids. The V segment lost 6 bases and the J segment 0 bases; nucleotides outside the gene matches: 10. Germline loops: CDR1 SGHAT, CDR2 FQDESV (reference sequence). The CDR3 sequence: CASSPGTSGKSSYNEQFF. The DNA for the CDR3 is TGTGCCAGCAGTCCCGGGACTAGCGGAAAGAGCTCCTACAATGAGCAGTTCTTC.

The chain has TRBV27 and TRBJ2-7, with 11 bases lining up with TRBD2. J was trimmed by 0 bases and V by 7 bases; bases with no gene match: 5. The length of the CDR3 is 15 residues. The germline gives CDR1 MNHEY, CDR2 SMNVEV (reference sequence). Here the CDR3 DNA reads TGTGCCAGCAAGAGACTAGCGGGGACCTCCTACGAGCAGTACTTC. It is translated as CASKRLAGTSYEQYF.

V gene TRBV6-2 or TRBV6-3 combines with J gene TRBJ2-6; the match to TRBD1 covers 9 bases. The CDR3 spans 15 residues. After removal of 7 bases from V and 3 bases from J, the junction contained 4 bases not matched to a gene. The V gene's germline CDR1 is MNHEY and CDR2 SVGEGT. CDR3 DNA: TGTGCCAGCAATCACAGGGGGCGTGGGGCCAACGTCCTGACTTTC. Translated: CASNHRGRGANVLTF.